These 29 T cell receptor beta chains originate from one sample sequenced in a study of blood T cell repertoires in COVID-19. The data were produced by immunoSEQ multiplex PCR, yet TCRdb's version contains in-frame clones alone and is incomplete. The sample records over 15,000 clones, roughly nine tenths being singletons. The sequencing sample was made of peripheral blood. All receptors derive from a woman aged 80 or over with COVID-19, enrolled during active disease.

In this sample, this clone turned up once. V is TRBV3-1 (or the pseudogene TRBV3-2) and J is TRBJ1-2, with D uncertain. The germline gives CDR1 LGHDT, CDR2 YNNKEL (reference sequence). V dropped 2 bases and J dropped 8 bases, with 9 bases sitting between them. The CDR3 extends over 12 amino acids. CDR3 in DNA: TGTGCCAGCAGCCAAATTGCCGAGGGCTACACCTTC. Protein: CASSQIAEGYTF.

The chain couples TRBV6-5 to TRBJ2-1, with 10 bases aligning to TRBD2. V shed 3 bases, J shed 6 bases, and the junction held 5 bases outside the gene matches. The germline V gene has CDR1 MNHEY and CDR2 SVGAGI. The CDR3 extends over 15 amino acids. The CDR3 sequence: CASSYQASGSNEQFF. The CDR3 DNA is TGTGCCAGCAGTTATCAGGCTAGCGGGAGCAATGAGCAGTTCTTC.

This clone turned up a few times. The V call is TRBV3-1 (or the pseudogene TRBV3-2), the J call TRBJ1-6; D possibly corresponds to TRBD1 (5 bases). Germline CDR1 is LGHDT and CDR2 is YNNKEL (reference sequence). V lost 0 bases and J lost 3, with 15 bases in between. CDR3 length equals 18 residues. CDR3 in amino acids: CASSQESGGWGYNSPLHF. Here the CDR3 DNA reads TGTGCCAGCAGCCAAGAGTCGGGGGGATGGGGCTATAATTCACCCCTCCACTTT.

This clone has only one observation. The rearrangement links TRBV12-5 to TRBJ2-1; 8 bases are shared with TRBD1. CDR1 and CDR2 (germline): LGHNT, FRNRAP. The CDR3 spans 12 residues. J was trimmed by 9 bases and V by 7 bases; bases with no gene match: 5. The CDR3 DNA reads TGTGCTAGTGCTGGGACAGGCAGTGAGCAGTTCTTC. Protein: CASAGTGSEQFF.

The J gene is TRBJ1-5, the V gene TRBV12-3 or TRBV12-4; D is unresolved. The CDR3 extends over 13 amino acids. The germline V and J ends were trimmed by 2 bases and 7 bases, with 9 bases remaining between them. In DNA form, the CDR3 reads TGTGCCAGCAGTTTATCAGGATGGCAGCCCCAGCATTTT. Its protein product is CASSLSGWQPQHF.

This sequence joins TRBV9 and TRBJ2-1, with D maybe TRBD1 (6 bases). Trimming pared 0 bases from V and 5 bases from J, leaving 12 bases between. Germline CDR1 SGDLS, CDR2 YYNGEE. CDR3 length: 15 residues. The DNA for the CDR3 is TGTGCCAGCAGCGTAGGTAGGGGGTTCAACAATGAGCAGTTCTTC. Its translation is CASSVGRGFNNEQFF.

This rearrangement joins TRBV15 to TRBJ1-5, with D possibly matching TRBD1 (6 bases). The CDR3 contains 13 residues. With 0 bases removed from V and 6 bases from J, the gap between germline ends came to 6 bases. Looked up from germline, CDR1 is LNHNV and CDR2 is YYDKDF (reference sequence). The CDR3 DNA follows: TGTGCCACCAGCAGAGAGGGGGCTCAGCCCCAGCATTTT. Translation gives CATSREGAQPQHF.

CDR3 nucleotide sequence: TGTGCCAGCAGGTTTACAGGGGGCAATCAGCCCCAGCATTTT. This translates into CASRFTGGNQPQHF. This chain connects TRBV6-5 to TRBJ1-5; 7 bases fit TRBD1. Unmatched junction bases numbered 4, after V lost 6 bases and J lost 2 bases. CDR1 is MNHEY and CDR2 is SVGAGI in the germline V gene. The CDR3 loop spans 14 amino acids.

The CDR3 is CASSPEGLAHLGYF. CDR3 coding DNA: TGTGCCAGCAGCCCAGAGGGACTAGCTCACCTGGGGTATTTT. The chain recombines TRBV7-2 with TRBJ2-3; 9 bases agree with TRBD2. The CDR3 runs 14 residues. With V trimmed by 5 bases and J by 14 bases, 14 bases remained unmatched. The germline gives CDR1 SGHTA, CDR2 FQGNSA.

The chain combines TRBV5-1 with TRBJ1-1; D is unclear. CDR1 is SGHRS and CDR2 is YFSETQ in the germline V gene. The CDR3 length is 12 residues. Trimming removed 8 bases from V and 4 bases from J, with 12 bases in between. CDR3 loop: CASAGDGTEAFF. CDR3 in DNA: TGCGCCAGTGCTGGAGACGGCACTGAAGCTTTCTTT.

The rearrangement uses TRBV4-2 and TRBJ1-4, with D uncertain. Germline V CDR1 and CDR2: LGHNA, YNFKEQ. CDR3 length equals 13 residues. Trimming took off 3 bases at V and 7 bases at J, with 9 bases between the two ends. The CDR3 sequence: CASSQLGREKLFF. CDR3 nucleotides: TGTGCCAGCAGCCAGCTTGGGCGTGAAAAACTGTTTTTT.

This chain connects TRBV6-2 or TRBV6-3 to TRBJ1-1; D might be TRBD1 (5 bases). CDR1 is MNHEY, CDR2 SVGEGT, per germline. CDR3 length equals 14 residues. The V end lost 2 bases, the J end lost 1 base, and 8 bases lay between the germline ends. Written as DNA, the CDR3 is TGTGCCAGCAGTTACAGGGGCAGGAACACTGAAGCTTTCTTT. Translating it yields CASSYRGRNTEAFF.

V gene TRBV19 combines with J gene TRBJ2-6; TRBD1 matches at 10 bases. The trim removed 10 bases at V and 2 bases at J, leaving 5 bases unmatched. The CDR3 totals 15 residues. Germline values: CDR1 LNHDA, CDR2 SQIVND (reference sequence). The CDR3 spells CATRQGAAGANVLTF. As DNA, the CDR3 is TGTGCCACCCGACAGGGGGCTGCTGGGGCCAACGTCCTGACTTTC.

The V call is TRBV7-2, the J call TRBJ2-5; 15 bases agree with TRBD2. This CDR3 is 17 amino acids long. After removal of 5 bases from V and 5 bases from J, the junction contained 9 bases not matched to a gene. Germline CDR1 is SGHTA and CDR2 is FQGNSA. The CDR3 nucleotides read TGTGCCAGCAGCGGAAGGACTAGCGGGGGGGCAGGGGAGACCCAGTACTTC. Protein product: CASSGRTSGGAGETQYF.

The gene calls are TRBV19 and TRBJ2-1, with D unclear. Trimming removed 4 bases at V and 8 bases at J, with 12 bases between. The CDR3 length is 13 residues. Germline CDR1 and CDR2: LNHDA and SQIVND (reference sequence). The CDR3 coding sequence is TGTGCCAGTAGTACCCGGAGTCAGCATGAGCAGTTCTTC. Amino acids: CASSTRSQHEQFF.

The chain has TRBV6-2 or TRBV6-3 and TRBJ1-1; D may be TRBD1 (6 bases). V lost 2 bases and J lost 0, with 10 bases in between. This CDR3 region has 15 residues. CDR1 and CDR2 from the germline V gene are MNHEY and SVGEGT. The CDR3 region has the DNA TGTGCCAGCAGTTACGGGGGGGGCGTGAACACTGAAGCTTTCTTT. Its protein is CASSYGGGVNTEAFF.

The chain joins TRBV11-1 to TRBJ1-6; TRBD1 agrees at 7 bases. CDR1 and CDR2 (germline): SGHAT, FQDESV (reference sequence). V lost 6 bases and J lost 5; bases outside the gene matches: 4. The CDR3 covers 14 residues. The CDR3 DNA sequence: TGTGCCAGCAGGCCCGGGACAGATAATTCACCCCTCCACTTT. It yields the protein CASRPGTDNSPLHF.

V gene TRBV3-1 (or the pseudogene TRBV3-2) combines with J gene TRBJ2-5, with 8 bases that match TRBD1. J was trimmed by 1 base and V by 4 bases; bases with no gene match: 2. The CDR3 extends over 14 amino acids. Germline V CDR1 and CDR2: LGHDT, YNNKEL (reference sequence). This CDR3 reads CASSLDRGQETQYF. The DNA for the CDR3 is TGTGCCAGCAGCCTCGACAGGGGCCAAGAGACCCAGTACTTC.

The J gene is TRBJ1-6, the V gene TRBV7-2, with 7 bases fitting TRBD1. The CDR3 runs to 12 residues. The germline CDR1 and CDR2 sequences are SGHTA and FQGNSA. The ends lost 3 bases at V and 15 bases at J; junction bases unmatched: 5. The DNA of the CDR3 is TGTGCCAGCAGCTTGGGACAGTACGGCCTCCACTTT. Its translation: CASSLGQYGLHF. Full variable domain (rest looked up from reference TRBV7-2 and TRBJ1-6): GAGVSQSPSNKVTEKGKDVELRCDPISGHTALYWYRQSLGQGLEFLIYFQGNSAPDKSGLPSDRFSAERTGGSVSTLTIQRTQQEDSAVYLCASSLGQYGLHFGNGTRLTVT.

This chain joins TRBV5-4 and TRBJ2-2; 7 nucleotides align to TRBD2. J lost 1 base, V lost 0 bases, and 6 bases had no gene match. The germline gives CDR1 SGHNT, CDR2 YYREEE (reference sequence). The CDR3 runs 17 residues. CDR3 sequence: CASSLAAGVLNTGELFF. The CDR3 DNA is TGTGCCAGCAGCTTGGCCGCGGGGGTCCTGAACACCGGGGAGCTGTTTTTT. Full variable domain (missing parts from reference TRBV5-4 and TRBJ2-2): ETGVTQSPTHLIKTRGQQVTLRCSSQSGHNTVSWYQQALGQGPQFIFQYYREEENGRGNFPPRFSGLQFPNYSSELNVNALELDDSALYLCASSLAAGVLNTGELFFGEGSRLTVL.

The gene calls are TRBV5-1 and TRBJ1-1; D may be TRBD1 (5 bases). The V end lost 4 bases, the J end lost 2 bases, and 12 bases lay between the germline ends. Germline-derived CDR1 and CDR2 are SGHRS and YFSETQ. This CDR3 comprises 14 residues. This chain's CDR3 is CASSLRGGNTEAFF. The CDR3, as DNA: TGCGCCAGCAGCCTGCGGGGGGGAAACACTGAAGCTTTCTTT.

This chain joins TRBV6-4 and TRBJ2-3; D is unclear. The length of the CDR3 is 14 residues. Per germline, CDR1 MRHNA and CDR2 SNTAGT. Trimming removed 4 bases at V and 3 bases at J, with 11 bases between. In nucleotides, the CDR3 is TGTGCCAGCAGTGCTTCCCCCGGGACAGATACGCAGTATTTT. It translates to CASSASPGTDTQYF.

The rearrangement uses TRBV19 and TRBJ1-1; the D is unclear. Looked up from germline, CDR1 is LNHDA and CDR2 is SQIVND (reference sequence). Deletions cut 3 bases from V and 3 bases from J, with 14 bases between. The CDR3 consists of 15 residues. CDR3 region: CASSISPGIDTEAFF. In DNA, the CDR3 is TGTGCCAGTAGTATTAGTCCAGGAATCGACACTGAAGCTTTCTTT.

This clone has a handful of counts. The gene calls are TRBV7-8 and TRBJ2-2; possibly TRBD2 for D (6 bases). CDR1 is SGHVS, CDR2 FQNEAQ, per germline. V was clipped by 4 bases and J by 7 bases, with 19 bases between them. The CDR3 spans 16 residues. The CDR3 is CASSSPGLALGGELFF. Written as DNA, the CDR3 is TGTGCCAGCAGCTCGCCGGGACTCGCGTTGGGCGGGGAGCTGTTTTTT.

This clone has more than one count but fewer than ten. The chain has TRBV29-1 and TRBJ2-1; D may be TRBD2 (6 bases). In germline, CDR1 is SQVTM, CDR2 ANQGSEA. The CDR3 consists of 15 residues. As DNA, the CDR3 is TGCAGTCGGGGGTCCGCGGGGAGTCCCTACAATGAGCAGTTCTTC. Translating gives CSRGSAGSPYNEQFF.

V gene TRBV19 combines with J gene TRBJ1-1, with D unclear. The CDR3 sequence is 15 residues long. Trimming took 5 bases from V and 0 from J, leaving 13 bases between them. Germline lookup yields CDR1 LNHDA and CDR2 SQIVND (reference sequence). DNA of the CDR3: TGTGCCAGTAGTCCCGGACTCCCCCTGAACACTGAAGCTTTCTTT. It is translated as CASSPGLPLNTEAFF.

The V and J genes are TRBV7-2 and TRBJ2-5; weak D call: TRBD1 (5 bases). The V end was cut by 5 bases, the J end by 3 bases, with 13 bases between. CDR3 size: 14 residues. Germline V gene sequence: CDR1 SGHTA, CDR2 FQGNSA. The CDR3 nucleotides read TGTGCCAGCAGCCCAGACAGATACAAAGAGACCCAGTACTTC. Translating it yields CASSPDRYKETQYF. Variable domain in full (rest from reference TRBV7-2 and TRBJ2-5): GAGVSQSPSNKVTEKGKDVELRCDPISGHTALYWYRQSLGQGLEFLIYFQGNSAPDKSGLPSDRFSAERTGGSVSTLTIQRTQQEDSAVYLCASSPDRYKETQYFGPGTRLLVL.

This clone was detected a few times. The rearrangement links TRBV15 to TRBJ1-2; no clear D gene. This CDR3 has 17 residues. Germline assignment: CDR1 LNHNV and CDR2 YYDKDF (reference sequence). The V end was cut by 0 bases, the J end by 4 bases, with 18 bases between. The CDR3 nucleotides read TGTGCCACCAGCAGAGATGCGGATCCTCTCCCGGGCTATGGCTACACCTTC. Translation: CATSRDADPLPGYGYTF. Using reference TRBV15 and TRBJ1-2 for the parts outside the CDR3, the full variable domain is DAMVIQNPRYQVTQFGKPVTLSCSQTLNHNVMYWYQQKSSQAPKLLFHYYDKDFNNEADTPDNFQSRRPNTSFCFLDIRSPGLGDTAMYLCATSRDADPLPGYGYTFGSGTRLTVV.

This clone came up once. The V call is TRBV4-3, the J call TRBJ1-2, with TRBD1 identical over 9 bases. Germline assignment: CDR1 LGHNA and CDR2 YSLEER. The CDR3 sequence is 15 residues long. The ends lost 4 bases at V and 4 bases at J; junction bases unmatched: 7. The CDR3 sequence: CASSPTGGSSYGYTF. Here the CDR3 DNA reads TGCGCCAGCAGCCCAACAGGGGGCTCTAGCTATGGCTACACCTTC.